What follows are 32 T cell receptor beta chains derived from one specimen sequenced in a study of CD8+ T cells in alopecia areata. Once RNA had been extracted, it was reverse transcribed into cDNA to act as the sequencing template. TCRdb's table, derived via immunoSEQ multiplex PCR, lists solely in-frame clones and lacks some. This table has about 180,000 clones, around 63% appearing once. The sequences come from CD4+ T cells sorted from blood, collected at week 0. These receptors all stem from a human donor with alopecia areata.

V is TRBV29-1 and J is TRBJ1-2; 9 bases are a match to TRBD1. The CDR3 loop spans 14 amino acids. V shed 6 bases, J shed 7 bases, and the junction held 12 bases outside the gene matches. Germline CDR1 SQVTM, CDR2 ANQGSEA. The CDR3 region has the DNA TGCAGCGTCGCCGATACAGGGGGCGTCTCTGGCTACACCTTC. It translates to CSVADTGGVSGYTF.

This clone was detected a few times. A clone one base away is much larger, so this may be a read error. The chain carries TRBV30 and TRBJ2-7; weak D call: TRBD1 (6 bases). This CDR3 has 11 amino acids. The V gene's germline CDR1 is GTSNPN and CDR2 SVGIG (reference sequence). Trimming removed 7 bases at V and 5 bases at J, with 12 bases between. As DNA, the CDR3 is TGTGCCTCAAGACAGGTCAACGAGCAGTACTTC. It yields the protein CASRQVNEQYF.

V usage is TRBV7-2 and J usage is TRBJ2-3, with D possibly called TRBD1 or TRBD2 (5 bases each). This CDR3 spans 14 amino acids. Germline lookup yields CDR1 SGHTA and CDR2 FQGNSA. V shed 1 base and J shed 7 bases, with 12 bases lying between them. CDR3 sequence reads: CASSLGGTTNTQYF. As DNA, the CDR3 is TGTGCCAGCAGCTTAGGGGGGACGACTAATACGCAGTATTTT.

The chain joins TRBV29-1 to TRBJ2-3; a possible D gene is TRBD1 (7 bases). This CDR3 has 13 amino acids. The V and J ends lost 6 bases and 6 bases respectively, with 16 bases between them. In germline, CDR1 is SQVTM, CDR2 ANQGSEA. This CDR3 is CSVLRAGGDTQYF. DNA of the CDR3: TGCAGCGTCCTAAGGGCAGGGGGGGATACGCAGTATTTT.

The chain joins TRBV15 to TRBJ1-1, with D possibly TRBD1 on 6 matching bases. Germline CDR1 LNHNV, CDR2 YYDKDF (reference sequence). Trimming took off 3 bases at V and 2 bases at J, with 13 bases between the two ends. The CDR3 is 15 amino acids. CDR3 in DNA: TGTGCCACCAGCAGGCTCGGGGGCCCAAACACTGAAGCTTTCTTT. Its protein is CATSRLGGPNTEAFF.

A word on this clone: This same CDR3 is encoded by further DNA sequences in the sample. CDR3 in DNA: TGTGCCTGGAGTGTACAAGGAAACACTGAAGCTTTCTTT. As protein: CAWSVQGNTEAFF. V gene TRBV30 combines with J gene TRBJ1-1; D is ambiguous. Looked up from germline, CDR1 is GTSNPN and CDR2 is SVGIG (reference sequence). The CDR3 extends over 13 amino acids. V gave up 0 bases and J gave up 2 bases, with 7 bases separating them. The full variable domain, its missing parts supplied by reference TRBV30 and TRBJ1-1, is SQTIHQWPATLVQPVGSPLSLECTVEGTSNPNLYWYRQAAGRGLQLLFYSVGIGQISSEVPQNLSASRPQDRQFILSSKKLLLSDSGFYLCAWSVQGNTEAFFGQGTRLTVV.

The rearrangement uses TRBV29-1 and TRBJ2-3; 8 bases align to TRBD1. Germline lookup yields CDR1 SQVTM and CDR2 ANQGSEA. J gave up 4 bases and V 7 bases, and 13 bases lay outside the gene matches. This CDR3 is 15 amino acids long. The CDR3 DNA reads TGCAGCGCCCCACCGGCAGGGGGCCGGTCAGATACGCAGTATTTT. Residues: CSAPPAGGRSDTQYF.

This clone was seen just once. The CDR3 spells CASSEQGGPPYEQYF. The CDR3 DNA reads TGCGCCAGCAGTGAGCAGGGGGGCCCTCCCTACGAGCAGTACTTC. The chain employs TRBV10-2 and TRBJ2-7, with D maybe TRBD1 (7 bases). The germline V gene has CDR1 WSHSY and CDR2 SAAADI. Between the trimmed V and J ends, which lost 2 bases and 2 bases, there was a span of 13 bases. The CDR3 sequence is 15 residues long.

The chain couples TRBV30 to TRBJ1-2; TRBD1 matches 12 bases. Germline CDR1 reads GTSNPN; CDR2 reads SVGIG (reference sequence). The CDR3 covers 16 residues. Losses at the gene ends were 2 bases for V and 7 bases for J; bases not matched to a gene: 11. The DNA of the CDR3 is TGTGCCTGGAGTCTCGGGACAGGGGGCGGCCTCTCTGGCTACACCTTC. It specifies CAWSLGTGGGLSGYTF.

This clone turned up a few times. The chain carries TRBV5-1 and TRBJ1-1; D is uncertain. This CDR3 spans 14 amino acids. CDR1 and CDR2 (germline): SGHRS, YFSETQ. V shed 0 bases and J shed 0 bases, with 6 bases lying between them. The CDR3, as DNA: TGCGCCAGCAGCTTGGGACGGGTGAACACTGAAGCTTTCTTT. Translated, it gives CASSLGRVNTEAFF. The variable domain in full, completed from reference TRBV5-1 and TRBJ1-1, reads KAGVTQTPRYLIKTRGQQVTLSCSPISGHRSVSWYQQTPGQGLQFLFEYFSETQRNKGNFPGRFSGRQFSNSRSEMNVSTLELGDSALYLCASSLGRVNTEAFFGQGTRLTVV.

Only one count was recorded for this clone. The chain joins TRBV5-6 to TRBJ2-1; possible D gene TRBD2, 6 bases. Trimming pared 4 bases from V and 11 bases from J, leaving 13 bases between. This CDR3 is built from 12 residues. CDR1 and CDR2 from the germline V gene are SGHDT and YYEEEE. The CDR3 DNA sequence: TGTGCCAGCAGCCGGGACTTCCGACAGCAGTTCTTC. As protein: CASSRDFRQQFF.

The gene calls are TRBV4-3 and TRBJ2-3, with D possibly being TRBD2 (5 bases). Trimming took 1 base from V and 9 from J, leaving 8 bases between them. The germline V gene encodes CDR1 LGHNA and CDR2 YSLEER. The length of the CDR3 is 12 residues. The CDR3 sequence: CASSQGRSTQYF. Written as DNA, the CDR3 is TGCGCCAGCAGCCAAGGGAGGAGCACGCAGTATTTT.

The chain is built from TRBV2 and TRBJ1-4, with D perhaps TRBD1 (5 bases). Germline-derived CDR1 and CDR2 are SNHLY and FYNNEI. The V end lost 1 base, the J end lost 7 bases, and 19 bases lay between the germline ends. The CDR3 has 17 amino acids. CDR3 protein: CASSEVGARLSGEKLFF. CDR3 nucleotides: TGTGCCAGCAGTGAAGTCGGGGCCCGATTGTCGGGTGAAAAACTGTTTTTT.

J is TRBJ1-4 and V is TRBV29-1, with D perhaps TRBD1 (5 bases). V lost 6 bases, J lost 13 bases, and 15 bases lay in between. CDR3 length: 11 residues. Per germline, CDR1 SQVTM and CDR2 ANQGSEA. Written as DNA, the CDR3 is TGCAGCGTCATGGGGGGGATGGGACTGTTTTTT. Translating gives CSVMGGMGLFF.

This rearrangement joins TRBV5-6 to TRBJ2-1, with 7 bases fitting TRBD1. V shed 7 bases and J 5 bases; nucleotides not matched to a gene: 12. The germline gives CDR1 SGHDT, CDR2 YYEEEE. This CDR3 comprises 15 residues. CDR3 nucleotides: TGTGCCAGCGCCCAGCAGGGGACAGCAAACAATGAGCAGTTCTTC. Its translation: CASAQQGTANNEQFF.

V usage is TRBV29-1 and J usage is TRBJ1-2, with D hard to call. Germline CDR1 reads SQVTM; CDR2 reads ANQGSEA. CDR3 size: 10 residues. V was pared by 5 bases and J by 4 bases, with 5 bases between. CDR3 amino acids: CSVFGYGYTF. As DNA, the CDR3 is TGCAGCGTTTTCGGCTATGGCTACACCTTC. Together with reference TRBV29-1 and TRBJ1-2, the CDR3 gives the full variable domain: SAVISQKPSRDICQRGTSLTIQCQVDSQVTMMFWYRQQPGQSLTLIATANQGSEATYESGFVIDKFPISRPNLTFSTLTVSNMSPEDSSIYLCSVFGYGYTFGSGTRLTVV.

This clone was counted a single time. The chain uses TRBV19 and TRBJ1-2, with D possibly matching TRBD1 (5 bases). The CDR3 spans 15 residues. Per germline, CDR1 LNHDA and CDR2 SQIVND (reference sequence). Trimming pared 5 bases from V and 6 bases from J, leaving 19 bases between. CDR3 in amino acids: CASSSPRGATDGYTF. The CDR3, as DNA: TGTGCCAGTAGTTCCCCACGTGGGGCGACGGATGGCTACACCTTC.

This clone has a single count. The CDR3 reads CASSIRGRNSPLHF. CDR3 bases: TGTGCCAGCAGCATCCGGGGCCGTAATTCACCCCTCCACTTT. The chain carries TRBV7-2 and TRBJ1-6, with TRBD1 as a possible D gene (5 bases). Germline loops: CDR1 SGHTA, CDR2 FQGNSA. The CDR3 runs 14 residues. The ends were cut back, 5 bases at V and 6 bases at J, with 11 bases in the middle.

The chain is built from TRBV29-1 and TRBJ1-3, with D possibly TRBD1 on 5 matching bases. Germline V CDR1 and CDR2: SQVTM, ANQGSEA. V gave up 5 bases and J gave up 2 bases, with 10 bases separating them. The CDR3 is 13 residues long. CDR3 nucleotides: TGCAGCGTTTCCAGGGAAACTGGAAACACCATATATTTT. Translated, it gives CSVSRETGNTIYF. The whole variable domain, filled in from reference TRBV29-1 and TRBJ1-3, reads SAVISQKPSRDICQRGTSLTIQCQVDSQVTMMFWYRQQPGQSLTLIATANQGSEATYESGFVIDKFPISRPNLTFSTLTVSNMSPEDSSIYLCSVSRETGNTIYFGEGSWLTVV.

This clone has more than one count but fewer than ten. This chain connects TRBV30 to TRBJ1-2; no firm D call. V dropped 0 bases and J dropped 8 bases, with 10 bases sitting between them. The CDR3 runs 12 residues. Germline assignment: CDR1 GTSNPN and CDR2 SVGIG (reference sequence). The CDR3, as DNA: TGTGCCTGGAGTGTACGGTTTGGGGGCTACACCTTC. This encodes CAWSVRFGGYTF. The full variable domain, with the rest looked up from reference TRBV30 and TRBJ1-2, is SQTIHQWPATLVQPVGSPLSLECTVEGTSNPNLYWYRQAAGRGLQLLFYSVGIGQISSEVPQNLSASRPQDRQFILSSKKLLLSDSGFYLCAWSVRFGGYTFGSGTRLTVV.

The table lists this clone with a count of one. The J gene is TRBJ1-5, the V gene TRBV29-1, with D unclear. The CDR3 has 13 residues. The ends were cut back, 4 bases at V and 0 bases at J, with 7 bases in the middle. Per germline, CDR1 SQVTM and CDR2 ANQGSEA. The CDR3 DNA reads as TGCAGCGTTGTAAATGTTAGCAATCAGCCCCAGCATTTT. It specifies CSVVNVSNQPQHF.

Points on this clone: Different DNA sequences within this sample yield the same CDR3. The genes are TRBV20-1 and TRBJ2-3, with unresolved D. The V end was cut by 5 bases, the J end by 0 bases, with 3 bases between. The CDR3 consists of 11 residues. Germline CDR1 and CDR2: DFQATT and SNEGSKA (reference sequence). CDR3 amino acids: CSALSTDTQYF. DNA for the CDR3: TGCAGTGCTCTCAGCACAGATACGCAGTATTTT.

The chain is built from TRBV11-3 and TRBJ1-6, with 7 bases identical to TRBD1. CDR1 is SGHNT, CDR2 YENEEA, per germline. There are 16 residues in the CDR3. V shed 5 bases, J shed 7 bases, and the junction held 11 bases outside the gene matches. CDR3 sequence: CASSTRDSGENSPLHF. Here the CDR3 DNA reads TGTGCCAGCAGCACCAGGGACAGCGGGGAAAATTCACCCCTCCACTTT.

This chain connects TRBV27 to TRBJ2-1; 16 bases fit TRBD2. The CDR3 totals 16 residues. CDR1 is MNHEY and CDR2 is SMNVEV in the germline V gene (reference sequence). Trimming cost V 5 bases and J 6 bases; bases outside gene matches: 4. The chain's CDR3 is CASSGGTSGGGNEQFF. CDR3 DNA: TGTGCCAGCAGTGGAGGGACTAGCGGGGGGGGCAATGAGCAGTTCTTC.

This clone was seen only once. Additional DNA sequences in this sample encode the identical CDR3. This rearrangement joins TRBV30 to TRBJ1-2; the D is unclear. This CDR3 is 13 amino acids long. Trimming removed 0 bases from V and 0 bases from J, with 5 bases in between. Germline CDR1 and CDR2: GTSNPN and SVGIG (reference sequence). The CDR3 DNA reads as TGTGCCTGGAGTGTCGGTACTAACTATGGCTACACCTTC. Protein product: CAWSVGTNYGYTF.

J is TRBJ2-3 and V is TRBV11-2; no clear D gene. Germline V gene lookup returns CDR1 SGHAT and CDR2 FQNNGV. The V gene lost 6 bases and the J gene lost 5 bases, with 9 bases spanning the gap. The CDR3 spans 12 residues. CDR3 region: CASSLGRDTQYF. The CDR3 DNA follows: TGTGCCAGCAGTCTTGGCCGAGATACGCAGTATTTT.

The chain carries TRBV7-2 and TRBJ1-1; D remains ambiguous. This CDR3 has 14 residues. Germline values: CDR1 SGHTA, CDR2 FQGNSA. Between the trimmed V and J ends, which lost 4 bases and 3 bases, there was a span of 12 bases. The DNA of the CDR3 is TGTGCCAGCAGCTCCGGACTCGCGGACACTGAAGCTTTCTTT. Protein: CASSSGLADTEAFF.

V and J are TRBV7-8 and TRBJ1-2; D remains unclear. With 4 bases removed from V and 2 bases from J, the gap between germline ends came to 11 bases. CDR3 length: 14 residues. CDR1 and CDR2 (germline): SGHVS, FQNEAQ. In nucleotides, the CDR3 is TGTGCCAGCAGCTCACCACCGGAAAACTATGGCTACACCTTC. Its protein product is CASSSPPENYGYTF.

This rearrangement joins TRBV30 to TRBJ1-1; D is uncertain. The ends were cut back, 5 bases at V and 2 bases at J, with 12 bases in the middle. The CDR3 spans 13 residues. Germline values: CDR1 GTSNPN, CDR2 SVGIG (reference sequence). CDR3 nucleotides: TGTGCCTGGCACGTGAAAATTAACACTGAAGCTTTCTTT. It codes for CAWHVKINTEAFF.

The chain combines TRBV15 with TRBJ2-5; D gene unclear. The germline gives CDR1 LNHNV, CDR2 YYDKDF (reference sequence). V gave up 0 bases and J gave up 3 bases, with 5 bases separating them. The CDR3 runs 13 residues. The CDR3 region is CATSRDRKETQYF. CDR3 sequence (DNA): TGTGCCACCAGCAGAGATCGGAAAGAGACCCAGTACTTC.

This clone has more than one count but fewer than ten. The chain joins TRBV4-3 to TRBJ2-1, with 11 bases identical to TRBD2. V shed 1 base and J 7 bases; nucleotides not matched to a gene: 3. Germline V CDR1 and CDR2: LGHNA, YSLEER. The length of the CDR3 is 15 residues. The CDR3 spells CASSQGTSGWNEQFF. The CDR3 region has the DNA TGCGCCAGCAGCCAAGGGACTAGCGGGTGGAATGAGCAGTTCTTC.

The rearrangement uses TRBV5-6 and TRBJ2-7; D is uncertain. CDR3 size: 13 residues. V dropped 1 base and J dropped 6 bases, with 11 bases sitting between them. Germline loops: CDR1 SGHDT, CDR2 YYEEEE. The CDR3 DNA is TGTGCCAGCAGCTTGTTCCGGGCGTTCGAGCAGTACTTC. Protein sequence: CASSLFRAFEQYF.